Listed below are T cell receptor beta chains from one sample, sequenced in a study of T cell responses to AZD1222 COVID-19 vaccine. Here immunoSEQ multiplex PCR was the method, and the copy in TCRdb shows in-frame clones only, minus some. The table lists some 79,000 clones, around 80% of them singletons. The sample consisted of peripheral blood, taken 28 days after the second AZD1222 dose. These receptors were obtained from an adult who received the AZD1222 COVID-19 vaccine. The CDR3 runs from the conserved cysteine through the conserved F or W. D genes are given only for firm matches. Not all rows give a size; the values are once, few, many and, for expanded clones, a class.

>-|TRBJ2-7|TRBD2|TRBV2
CASSFNPGLAGESYEQYF
TGTGCCAGCAGTTTCAACCCCGGACTAGCGGGGGAGTCCTACGAGCAGTACTTC
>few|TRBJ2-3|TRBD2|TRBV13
CASSFAGEGADTQYF
TGTGCCAGCAGCTTCGCGGGAGAGGGTGCAGATACGCAGTATTTT
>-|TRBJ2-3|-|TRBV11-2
CASSPPGTDTQYF
TGTGCCAGCAGCCCCCCGGGCACAGATACGCAGTATTTT
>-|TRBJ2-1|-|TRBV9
CASSVGLEGSYNEQFF
TGTGCCAGCAGCGTAGGGTTAGAGGGCTCCTACAATGAGCAGTTCTTC
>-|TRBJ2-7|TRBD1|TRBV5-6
CASSLDRGQGAFYEQYF
TGTGCCAGCAGCTTGGATCGGGGACAGGGGGCCTTCTACGAGCAGTACTTC
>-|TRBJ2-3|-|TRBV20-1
CSATRTDTQYF
TGCAGTGCAACGCGCACAGATACGCAGTATTTT
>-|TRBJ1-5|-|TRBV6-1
CASSLASNQPQHF
TGTGCCAGCAGCCTGGCGAGCAATCAGCCCCAGCATTTT
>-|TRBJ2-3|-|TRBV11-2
CASSFPSKGTDTQYF
TGTGCCAGCAGCTTTCCTAGCAAAGGCACAGATACGCAGTATTTT
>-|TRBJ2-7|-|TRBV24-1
CATSDARRQTYEQYF
TGTGCCACCAGTGATGCCCGGAGGCAGACCTACGAGCAGTACTTC
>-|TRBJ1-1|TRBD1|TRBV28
CASSFRPFTGGKTEAFF
TGTGCCAGCAGTTTTAGACCCTTCACAGGGGGGAAGACTGAAGCTTTCTTT
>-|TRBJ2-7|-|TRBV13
CASSLGDTSYEQYF
TGTGCCAGCAGCTTAGGTGATACCTCCTACGAGCAGTACTTC
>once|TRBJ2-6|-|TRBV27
CASSLKPQGYGANVLTF
TGTGCCAGCAGCCTAAAACCACAGGGATATGGGGCCAACGTCCTGACTTTC
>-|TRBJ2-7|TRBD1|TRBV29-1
CSAGQVTYEQYF
TGCAGCGCCGGACAGGTAACCTACGAGCAGTACTTC
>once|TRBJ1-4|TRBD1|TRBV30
CAWSDPGGTNEKLFF
TGTGCCTGGAGTGATCCAGGGGGCACGAATGAAAAACTGTTTTTT
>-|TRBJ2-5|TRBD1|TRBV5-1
CASSATGDPQETQYF
TGCGCCAGCAGCGCAACAGGGGACCCCCAAGAGACCCAGTACTTC
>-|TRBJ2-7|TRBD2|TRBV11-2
CASSSGAGGTYEQYF
TGTGCCAGCAGCTCGGGAGCGGGGGGTACCTACGAGCAGTACTTC
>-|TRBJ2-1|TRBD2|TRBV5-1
CASSLTSGGTYNEQFF
TGCGCCAGCAGCCTAACTAGCGGGGGGACCTACAATGAGCAGTTCTTC
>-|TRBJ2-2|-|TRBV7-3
CASSSNPQGANTGELFF
TGTGCCAGCAGCTCCAACCCCCAGGGAGCGAACACCGGGGAGCTGTTTTTT
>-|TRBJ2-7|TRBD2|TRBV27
CASSLSLAGAAPYEQYF
TGTGCCAGCAGTTTATCGCTAGCGGGAGCGGCTCCCTACGAGCAGTACTTC
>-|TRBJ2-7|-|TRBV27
CASSSQADSYEQYF
TGTGCCAGCAGTTCCCAGGCGGACTCCTACGAGCAGTACTTC
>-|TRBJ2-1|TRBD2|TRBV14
CASSRGLAGVLAYNEQFF
TGTGCCAGCAGCCGCGGACTAGCGGGGGTTCTAGCCTACAATGAGCAGTTCTTC
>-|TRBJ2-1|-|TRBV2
CASSPGVGSYNEQFF
TGTGCCAGCAGTCCGGGTGTCGGTTCCTACAATGAGCAGTTCTTC